This record looks at one T cell receptor (beta chain) sequence and its context. As yet, its antigen is unknown. The source of the sample is a study of shared clonotypes between healthy human individuals. Findings of the study overall: In several donors, about 5% of naive CD4 clonotypes appeared in common. Unshared clonotypes carried lower generation probabilities than those common to all four donors. The represented genetic and exposure-history diversity was limited by the small number of donors.

CD8 cells classed as naive were CD45RO-negative and positively selected for CCR7, excluding terminally differentiated effector memory CD45RA+ cells. Donors were healthy HIV-negative adults without recently reported acute infections or vaccinations. The assay was immunoSEQ multiplex PCR, and TCRdb's table has in-frame clones only and misses some. The sample contains roughly 2.1 million clones, about 93% of which appear only once. The CDR3 loop spans 14 amino acids. Per the germline V gene, CDR1 is SGHDN and CDR2 is FVKESK. The V gene lost 8 bases and the J gene lost 0 bases, with 11 bases spanning the gap.

The TCR was taken from a man aged 18 to 30 in good health. Some clones in this sample may be carry-over from other donors' samples. The sequenced sample consisted of naive CD8+ T cells from PBMCs. J is TRBJ2-1 and V is TRBV14; possible D gene TRBD1, 5 bases. The CDR3 region has the DNA TGTGCCAGCGGAAGACAGTTCTCCTACAATGAGCAGTTCTTC. Its protein is CASGRQFSYNEQFF.